These 26 T cell receptor beta chains came from one sample sequenced in a study of OX40 agonist ivuxolimab in advanced cancers. Sequenced by immunoSEQ multiplex PCR; TCRdb stores in-frame clones only, minus some. This sample yields roughly 76,000 clones, of which about 93% are seen a single time; 6% to 8.5% belongs to the top ten. Here the sequenced sample was CD4+ or CD8+ T cells sorted from blood, taken in a trial of the OX40 agonist ivuxolimab. The receptors stem from an adult with an advanced solid tumor such as melanoma, head and neck, liver or kidney cancer.

This sequence joins TRBV7-9 and TRBJ1-4; D is unclear. Germline V gene data show CDR1 as SEHNR and CDR2 as FQNEAQ (reference sequence). Trimming took off 5 bases at V and 1 base at J, with 11 bases between the two ends. CDR3 size: 15 residues. This CDR3 reads CASSPLAGTNEKLFF. CDR3 in DNA: TGTGCCAGCAGCCCCCTGGCAGGAACTAATGAAAAACTGTTTTTT.

This sequence joins TRBV4-2 and TRBJ2-5, with D perhaps matching TRBD1 or TRBD2 (7 bases each). Germline CDR1 reads LGHNA; CDR2 reads YNFKEQ. The CDR3 consists of 16 residues. V lost 0 bases and J lost 3, with 14 bases in between. The CDR3 DNA is TGTGCCAGCAGCCAAGATGGGCAGGGGGGGGAAGAGACCCAGTACTTC. Amino acids: CASSQDGQGGEETQYF.

V gene TRBV15 combines with J gene TRBJ2-3; D is unresolved. The CDR3 extends over 13 amino acids. V shed 1 base and J shed 5 bases, with 7 bases lying between them. Germline lookup yields CDR1 LNHNV and CDR2 YYDKDF (reference sequence). The CDR3 here is CATSRVALDTQYF. The CDR3 coding sequence is TGTGCCACCAGCAGAGTGGCTTTAGATACGCAGTATTTT. The full variable domain, in which reference TRBV15 and TRBJ2-3 provide the parts outside the CDR3, is DAMVIQNPRYQVTQFGKPVTLSCSQTLNHNVMYWYQQKSSQAPKLLFHYYDKDFNNEADTPDNFQSRRPNTSFCFLDIRSPGLGDTAMYLCATSRVALDTQYFGPGTRLTVL.

CDR3 in DNA: TGTGCCAGCAGGGTCGACAGGGGTTTCAATGAGCAGTTCTTC. This encodes CASRVDRGFNEQFF. This rearrangement joins TRBV7-6 to TRBJ2-1; 8 nucleotides align to TRBD1. The germline V gene encodes CDR1 SGHVS and CDR2 FNYEAQ. This CDR3 spans 14 amino acids. J lost 6 bases, V lost 6 bases, and 7 bases had no gene match.

This chain connects TRBV19 to TRBJ1-1; unclear D gene. The length of the CDR3 is 13 residues. CDR1 and CDR2 (germline): LNHDA, SQIVND (reference sequence). V was cut by 3 bases and J by 6 bases, with 11 bases left in between. The chain's CDR3 is CASSMKPWAEAFF. The CDR3 DNA follows: TGTGCCAGTAGTATGAAGCCGTGGGCTGAAGCTTTCTTT.

The genes are TRBV9 and TRBJ2-3; perhaps TRBD2 as D (6 bases). The CDR3 runs 13 residues. Germline V gene lookup returns CDR1 SGDLS and CDR2 YYNGEE. Trimming cost V 3 bases and J 4 bases, with 9 bases left between them. The DNA for the CDR3 is TGTGCCAGCAGCGGCTCGGGGGCAGATACGCAGTATTTT. Its translation: CASSGSGADTQYF.

The genes are TRBV12-5 and TRBJ2-5, with TRBD1 identical over 10 bases. Germline values: CDR1 LGHNT, CDR2 FRNRAP. V shed 4 bases, J shed 4 bases, and the junction held 9 bases outside the gene matches. CDR3 length equals 16 residues. Written as DNA, the CDR3 is TGTGCTAGTGGTTCCCTCCGGGACAGGGGAGGAGAGACCCAGTACTTC. As protein: CASGSLRDRGGETQYF.

About this clone: Sequence at one end of the junction differs from germline and may be a read error. The rearrangement joins TRBV15 to TRBJ2-3; D is perhaps TRBD1 or TRBD2 (5 bases each). The length of the CDR3 is 13 residues. CDR1 and CDR2 from the germline V gene are LNHNV and YYDKDF (reference sequence). The CDR3 loop reads CATGGWSTDTQYF. The DNA for the CDR3 is TGTGCCACCGGGGGATGGAGCACTGATACGCAGTATTTT.

The chain combines TRBV2 with TRBJ2-2; the D is unclear. The ends were cut back, 4 bases at V and 2 bases at J, with 8 bases in the middle. This CDR3 has 14 amino acids. The germline gives CDR1 SNHLY, CDR2 FYNNEI. CDR3 coding DNA: TGTGCCAGCAGTGCAACCGGAAACACCGGGGAGCTGTTTTTT. As protein: CASSATGNTGELFF.

V gene TRBV4-3 combines with J gene TRBJ1-6; D is unclear. The V and J ends lost 2 bases and 5 bases respectively, with 16 bases between them. Germline loops: CDR1 LGHNA, CDR2 YSLEER. There are 17 residues in the CDR3. The chain's CDR3 is CASSQTPPAGNNSPLHF. The CDR3 DNA reads TGCGCCAGCAGCCAAACCCCCCCCGCGGGGAATAATTCACCCCTCCACTTT.

This chain uses TRBV7-9 with TRBJ2-5, with D uncertain. CDR1 is SEHNR and CDR2 is FQNEAQ in the germline V gene (reference sequence). The CDR3 spans 14 residues. The V end was cut by 5 bases, the J end by 5 bases, with 15 bases between. The CDR3 reads CASSPAAARETQYF. CDR3 DNA: TGTGCCAGCAGCCCCGCGGCAGCTCGGGAGACCCAGTACTTC.

In DNA form, the CDR3 reads TGTGCCAGCAGCACAACAGGGTCTGGGGCCAACGTCCTGACTTTC. Its translation is CASSTTGSGANVLTF. The chain uses TRBV9 and TRBJ2-6, with TRBD1 as a possible D gene (6 bases). The CDR3 length is 15 residues. Trimming took 4 bases from V and 1 from J, leaving 9 bases between them. CDR1 SGDLS and CDR2 YYNGEE come from the germline V gene.

The CDR3: CASSYREGLNTEAFF. The CDR3 coding sequence is TGTGCCAGCAGTTACCGGGAGGGGCTGAACACTGAAGCTTTCTTT. J is TRBJ1-1 and V is TRBV6-5; possible D gene TRBD1, 5 bases. Germline CDR1 and CDR2: MNHEY and SVGAGI. The CDR3 totals 15 residues. Trimming took off 2 bases at V and 0 bases at J, with 10 bases between the two ends.

The J gene is TRBJ1-2, the V gene TRBV19, with 9 bases matching TRBD1. Trimming took 2 bases from V and 4 from J; bases not matched to a gene: 5. The CDR3 has 15 residues. CDR1 is LNHDA and CDR2 is SQIVND in the germline V gene (reference sequence). CDR3 nucleotide sequence: TGTGCCAGTAGTATAATTAAGGGACAGGGCTATGGCTACACCTTC. Its translation: CASSIIKGQGYGYTF.

This chain links TRBV7-9 with TRBJ1-2, with 8 positions matching TRBD1. The V gene's germline CDR1 is SEHNR and CDR2 FQNEAQ (reference sequence). The CDR3 consists of 14 residues. V lost 1 base, J lost 9 bases, and 7 bases stayed unmatched. The CDR3 sequence: CASSLVGQGASYTF. The CDR3 DNA reads as TGTGCCAGCAGCTTAGTTGGGCAGGGGGCGAGCTACACCTTC.

The chain employs TRBV7-2 and TRBJ2-3, with D perhaps TRBD2 (6 bases). Trimming stripped 3 bases from V and 4 bases from J, with 8 bases between. Germline-derived CDR1 and CDR2 are SGHTA and FQGNSA. This CDR3 is 13 amino acids long. CDR3: CASSLWEADTQYF. The CDR3 DNA follows: TGTGCCAGCAGCTTGTGGGAGGCAGATACGCAGTATTTT.

V and J are TRBV7-9 and TRBJ1-4; D might be TRBD1 (6 bases). From germline, CDR1 is SEHNR and CDR2 FQNEAQ (reference sequence). V gave up 0 bases and J gave up 0 bases, with 14 bases separating them. This CDR3 has 18 residues. The CDR3 region has the DNA TGTGCCAGCAGCTTAGCCTCCATACAGGGTGCAACTAATGAAAAACTGTTTTTT. This gives the protein CASSLASIQGATNEKLFF. The full variable domain, completed using reference TRBV7-9 and TRBJ1-4, is DTGVSQNPRHKITKRGQNVTFRCDPISEHNRLYWYRQTLGQGPEFLTYFQNEAQLEKSRLLSDRFSAERPKGSFSTLEIQRTEQGDSAMYLCASSLASIQGATNEKLFFGSGTQLSVL.

The chain uses TRBV11-2 and TRBJ1-1, with a possible D match to TRBD1 (5 bases). V lost 2 bases to trimming and J lost 5 bases, with 12 bases between them. The CDR3 length is 14 residues. Germline loops: CDR1 SGHAT, CDR2 FQNNGV. The CDR3 loop reads CASSLWAPGTEAFF. The CDR3 DNA reads TGTGCCAGCAGCTTATGGGCGCCAGGGACTGAAGCTTTCTTT.

In its sample, this clone was seen once. The CDR3 loop reads CASSEVGSNTGELFF. CDR3 nucleotide sequence: TGCGCCAGCAGTGAGGTCGGTTCGAACACCGGGGAGCTGTTTTTT. The V gene is TRBV10-2, the J gene TRBJ2-2, with no clear D. Per the germline V gene, CDR1 is WSHSY and CDR2 is SAAADI. The CDR3 covers 15 residues. V was pared by 2 bases and J by 0 bases, with 7 bases between.

The chain uses TRBV29-1 and TRBJ2-7; D unresolved. CDR1 and CDR2 (germline): SQVTM, ANQGSEA. The CDR3 consists of 14 residues. With 7 bases removed from V and 0 bases from J, the gap between germline ends came to 16 bases. The chain's CDR3 is CSALAPMSSYEQYF. In DNA form, the CDR3 reads TGCAGCGCCCTCGCCCCCATGAGCTCCTACGAGCAGTACTTC.

The chain employs TRBV12-2 and TRBJ1-1; the table's D call, TRBD1, has no DNA check behind it. TRBV12-2 is described as a pseudogene. The CDR3 extends over 12 amino acids. The CDR3 loop is CASRQGGTEAFF. The CDR3, as DNA: TGTGCAAGTCGCCAAGGGGGCACTGAAGCTTTCTTT.

V gene TRBV11-2 combines with J gene TRBJ2-1; D is ambiguous. V dropped 1 base and J dropped 3 bases, with 7 bases sitting between them. Germline lookup yields CDR1 SGHAT and CDR2 FQNNGV. The CDR3 has 14 amino acids. CDR3 in amino acids: CASSLVAVYNEQFF. CDR3 sequence (DNA): TGTGCCAGCAGCTTAGTAGCAGTCTACAATGAGCAGTTCTTC.

CDR3 region: CASSQGLRGVDQPQHF. The CDR3 DNA follows: TGCGCCAGCAGCCAAGGACTTAGGGGTGTGGACCAGCCCCAGCATTTT. The gene calls are TRBV4-3 and TRBJ1-5; the D gene is possibly TRBD1 (5 bases). The germline CDR1 and CDR2 sequences are LGHNA and YSLEER. This CDR3 has 16 amino acids. The V end lost 1 base, the J end lost 7 bases, and 17 bases lay between the germline ends.

V and J are TRBV19 and TRBJ1-2; D possibly corresponds to TRBD1 (6 bases). CDR1 is LNHDA, CDR2 SQIVND, per germline (reference sequence). Trimming removed 1 base from V and 7 bases from J, with 16 bases in between. The CDR3 contains 15 residues. The CDR3 region is CASSIGYRDGFGYTF. The CDR3 DNA sequence: TGTGCCAGTAGTATAGGGTACAGGGACGGTTTTGGCTACACCTTC.

This rearrangement joins TRBV5-1 to TRBJ2-7; D ambiguous. The V end lost 0 bases, the J end lost 3 bases, and 13 bases lay between the germline ends. Germline V gene sequence: CDR1 SGHRS, CDR2 YFSETQ. The CDR3 covers 15 residues. CDR3 amino acids: CASSLDSSGYYEQYF. In DNA, the CDR3 is TGCGCCAGCAGCTTGGATTCTTCAGGATACTACGAGCAGTACTTC.

The chain employs TRBV19 and TRBJ2-7; 7 positions agree with TRBD1. V shed 4 bases and J 3 bases; nucleotides not matched to a gene: 12. From germline, CDR1 is LNHDA and CDR2 SQIVND (reference sequence). This CDR3 contains 16 residues. The CDR3 protein is CASSKSPGQRDYEQYF. Here the CDR3 DNA reads TGTGCCAGTAGTAAATCCCCGGGACAGAGAGACTACGAGCAGTACTTC.